This entry describes one T cell receptor beta chain. The target antigen is unknown. Possible read error: a much larger clone is one base away. Other DNA sequences in this sample translate to the same CDR3. Assay runs were performed at deep level. Sorted subsets were amplified in replicate PCRs using 200 to 250 ng DNA, 32,000 or so T cell genomes. Only in-frame clones appear in the TCRdb table, and some are missing; sequencing was by immunoSEQ multiplex PCR. The sample lists about 1 million clones; approximately 70% were seen once. The sample belongs to a study of shared clonotypes between healthy human individuals. General study findings and limits: Sampling involved blood alone; tissue repertoires likely differ.

Germline lookup yields CDR1 SGHRS and CDR2 YFSETQ. The CDR3 length is 14 residues. Sequencing was performed on memory CD4+ T cells sorted from blood. Subset denoted: CD45RA-negative fraction. The sequence derives from a man between 18 and 35 years old in good health. The chain links TRBV5-1 to TRBJ1-3; 7 bases map to TRBD1. CDR3 amino acids: CASSLTGSGNTIYF. The CDR3 DNA sequence: TGTGCCAGCAGCTTGACAGGGTCTGGAAACACCATATATTTT.